This entry lists 7 T cell receptor beta chains sequenced from one sample in a study of blood T cell repertoires in COVID-19 (TCRdb year 2020). Libraries were constructed by the immunoSEQ multiplex PCR assay. TCRdb limited this immuneACCESS table to in-frame rearrangements with V and J called. A share of clones is missing; checked studies link under half to unresolved V genes, and the rest is unexplained. This sample is represented by over 400,000 clones; about nine tenths of them were singletons. The top ten hold more than 1.4% of the sample. Sequenced input: peripheral blood. These receptors originate from a woman in her twenties or thirties with active or convalescent COVID-19.

The gene calls are TRBV5-1 and TRBJ2-7, with D unresolved. CDR1 SGHRS and CDR2 YFSETQ come from the germline V gene. The CDR3 covers 13 residues. Trimming cost V 1 base and J 6 bases, with 11 bases left between them. CDR3 residues: CASSLSQTLEQYF. The CDR3, as DNA: TGCGCCAGCAGCTTGAGCCAGACTCTCGAGCAGTACTTC. Full variable domain (missing parts from reference TRBV5-1 and TRBJ2-7): KAGVTQTPRYLIKTRGQQVTLSCSPISGHRSVSWYQQTPGQGLQFLFEYFSETQRNKGNFPGRFSGRQFSNSRSEMNVSTLELGDSALYLCASSLSQTLEQYFGPGTRLTVT.

This clone appeared once. The rearrangement links TRBV5-4 to TRBJ1-1; tentatively, D is TRBD1 (6 bases). CDR3 length: 18 residues. CDR1 and CDR2 (germline): SGHNT, YYREEE (reference sequence). V was clipped by 0 bases and J by 6 bases, with 24 bases between them. This chain's CDR3 is CASSLARVRTVRQSEAFF. The CDR3 DNA reads as TGTGCCAGCAGCTTGGCACGGGTAAGGACAGTGCGGCAATCTGAAGCTTTCTTT.

The chain carries TRBV5-4 and TRBJ2-7; 7 bases align to TRBD1. The CDR3 consists of 15 residues. V trimming: 0 bases; J trimming: 6 bases; junction bases outside the gene matches: 9. The germline V gene encodes CDR1 SGHNT and CDR2 YYREEE (reference sequence). The CDR3 DNA follows: TGTGCCAGCAGCTTGGGCAGGACAGGTCTTGGCGAGCAGTACTTC. Residues: CASSLGRTGLGEQYF.

The rearrangement joins TRBV2 to TRBJ2-3, with 9 nucleotides matching TRBD2. The germline CDR1 and CDR2 sequences are SNHLY and FYNNEI. V trimming: 8 bases; J trimming: 6 bases; junction bases outside the gene matches: 12. This CDR3 has 15 amino acids. The CDR3 DNA reads TGTGCCAGCGACTCTAGCGGGGCCTTTTGGGATACGCAGTATTTT. The encoded protein is CASDSSGAFWDTQYF.

The J gene is TRBJ1-1, the V gene TRBV11-3; D gene ambiguous. The ends were cut back, 4 bases at V and 4 bases at J, with 13 bases in the middle. CDR1 is SGHNT and CDR2 is YENEEA in the germline V gene. The CDR3 runs 14 residues. The CDR3 DNA reads TGTGCCAGCAGCTCCGGGTCCCGGGGCACTGAAGCTTTCTTT. It is translated as CASSSGSRGTEAFF.

CDR3 loop: CASSFGTGSSYEQYF. CDR3 nucleotide sequence: TGTGCCAGCAGTTTTGGGACAGGGAGCTCCTACGAGCAGTACTTC. This rearrangement joins TRBV27 to TRBJ2-7, with TRBD1 matching over 9 bases. Germline CDR1 reads MNHEY; CDR2 reads SMNVEV (reference sequence). The CDR3 runs to 15 residues. V was clipped by 3 bases and J by 0 bases; unmatched bases: 3.

This clone was found once. This chain joins TRBV19 and TRBJ1-2; D remains unclear. The germline V and J ends were trimmed by 3 bases and 8 bases, with 13 bases remaining between them. CDR3 length: 13 amino acids. Germline V lookup: CDR1 LNHDA, CDR2 SQIVND (reference sequence). The CDR3 DNA reads as TGTGCCAGTAGTATCGTAGCGAAACGGGGCTACACCTTC. Its translation is CASSIVAKRGYTF.